This TCR beta chain came from a study of chemoradiotherapy in HPV16-positive cancers. General observations from the study: In HPV16-positive patients, HPV-responsive T-cell expansion tracked better recurrence-free survival.

This CDR3 has 15 amino acids. The V gene's germline CDR1 is MGHDK and CDR2 SYGVNS. Regarding this clone: Antigen: not known.

Using immunoSEQ multiplex PCR, the repertoire was profiled, and TCRdb retains in-frame clones only, with some absent. This sample carries about 12,000 clones, 85% to 90% of them seen once, and the ten largest clones take about a fifth. Specimen: blood, collected from a patient who underwent chemoradiotherapy. This sequence joins TRBV25-1 and TRBJ2-5, with 9 bases lining up with TRBD1. Gene TRBJ2-7 matches the end of the DNA better, so the J call may be wrong. The sequence was collected from a human donor with HPV-associated anogenital cancer. The CDR3 DNA reads as TGTGCCAGCAGTGGGGGACAGGGATCAACCTACGAGCAGTACTTC. It specifies CASSGGQGSTYEQYF.